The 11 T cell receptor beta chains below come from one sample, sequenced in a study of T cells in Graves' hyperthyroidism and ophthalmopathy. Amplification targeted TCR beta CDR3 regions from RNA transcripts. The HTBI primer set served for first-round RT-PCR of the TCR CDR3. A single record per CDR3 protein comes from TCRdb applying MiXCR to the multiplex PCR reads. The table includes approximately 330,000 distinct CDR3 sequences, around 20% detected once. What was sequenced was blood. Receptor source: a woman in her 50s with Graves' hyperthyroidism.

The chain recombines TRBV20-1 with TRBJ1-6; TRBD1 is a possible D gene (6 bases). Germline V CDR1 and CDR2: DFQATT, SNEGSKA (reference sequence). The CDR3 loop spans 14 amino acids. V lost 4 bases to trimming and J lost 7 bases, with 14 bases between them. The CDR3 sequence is CSAKAGTSNSPLHF. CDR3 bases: TGCAGTGCTAAAGCCGGGACATCGAATTCACCCCTCCACTTT.

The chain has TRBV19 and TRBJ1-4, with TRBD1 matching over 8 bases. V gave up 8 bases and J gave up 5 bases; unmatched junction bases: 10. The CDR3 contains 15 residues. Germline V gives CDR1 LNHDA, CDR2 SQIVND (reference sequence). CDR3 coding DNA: TGTGCCAGTCGCTCGGGACAGGCGCAGAATGAAAAACTGTTTTTT. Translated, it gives CASRSGQAQNEKLFF.

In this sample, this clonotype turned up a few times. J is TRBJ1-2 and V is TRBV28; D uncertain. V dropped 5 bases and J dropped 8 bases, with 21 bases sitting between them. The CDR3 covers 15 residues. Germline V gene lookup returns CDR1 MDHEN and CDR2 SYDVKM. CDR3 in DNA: TGTGCCAGCAGTCCCGAACCCCGGATCTCCGTCGGCTACACCTTC. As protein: CASSPEPRISVGYTF.

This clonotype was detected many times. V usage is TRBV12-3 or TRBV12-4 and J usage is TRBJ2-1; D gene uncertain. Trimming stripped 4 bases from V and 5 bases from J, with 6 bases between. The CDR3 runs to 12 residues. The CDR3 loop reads CASSSAHNEQFF. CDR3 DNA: TGTGCCAGCAGTTCTGCACACAATGAGCAGTTCTTC.

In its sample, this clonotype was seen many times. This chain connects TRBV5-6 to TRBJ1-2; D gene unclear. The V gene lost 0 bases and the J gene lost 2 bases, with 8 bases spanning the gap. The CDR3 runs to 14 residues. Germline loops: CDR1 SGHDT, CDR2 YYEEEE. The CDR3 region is CASSLDPHNYGYTF. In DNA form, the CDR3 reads TGTGCCAGCAGCTTGGACCCACACAACTATGGCTACACCTTC.

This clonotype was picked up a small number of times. DNA for the CDR3: TGTGCCATCAGTGAGTCAGGGGCTAATCAGCCCCAGCATTTT. Its translation is CAISESGANQPQHF. V usage is TRBV10-3 and J usage is TRBJ1-5; possible D gene TRBD1, 5 bases. There are 14 residues in the CDR3. Per germline, CDR1 ENHRY and CDR2 SYGVKD. Trimming stripped 0 bases from V and 4 bases from J, with 7 bases between.

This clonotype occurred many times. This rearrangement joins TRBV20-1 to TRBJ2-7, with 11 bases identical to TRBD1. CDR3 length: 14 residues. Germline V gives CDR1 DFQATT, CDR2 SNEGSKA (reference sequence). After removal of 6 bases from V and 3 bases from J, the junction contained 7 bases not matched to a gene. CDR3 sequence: CSASPGTGGYEQYF. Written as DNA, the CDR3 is TGCAGTGCCAGTCCCGGGACAGGGGGCTACGAGCAGTACTTC.

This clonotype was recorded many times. CDR3 sequence (DNA): TGTGCCAGCAGCCAAGAACTAGCGGGGCTTGGTGAGCAGTACTTC. This encodes CASSQELAGLGEQYF. The rearrangement uses TRBV3-1 and TRBJ2-7, with 10 bases fitting TRBD2. Trimming took 0 bases from V and 7 from J; bases not matched to a gene: 6. The CDR3 contains 15 residues. Germline assignment: CDR1 LGHDT and CDR2 YNNKEL (reference sequence).

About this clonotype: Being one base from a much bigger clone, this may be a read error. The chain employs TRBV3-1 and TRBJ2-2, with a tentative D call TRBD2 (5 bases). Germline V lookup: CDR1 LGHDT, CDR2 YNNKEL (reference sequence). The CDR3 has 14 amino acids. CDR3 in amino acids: CASSQGIVPGEPFF. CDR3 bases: TGTGCCAGCAGCCAAGGGATAGTTCCCGGGGAGCCGTTTTTT.

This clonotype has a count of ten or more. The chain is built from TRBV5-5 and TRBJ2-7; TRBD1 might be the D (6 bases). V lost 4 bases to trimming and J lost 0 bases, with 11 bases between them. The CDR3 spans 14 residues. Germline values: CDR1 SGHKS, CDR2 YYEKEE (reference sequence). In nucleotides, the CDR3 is TGTGCCAGCAGCCGCGACAGGAGCTCCTACGAGCAGTACTTC. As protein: CASSRDRSSYEQYF.

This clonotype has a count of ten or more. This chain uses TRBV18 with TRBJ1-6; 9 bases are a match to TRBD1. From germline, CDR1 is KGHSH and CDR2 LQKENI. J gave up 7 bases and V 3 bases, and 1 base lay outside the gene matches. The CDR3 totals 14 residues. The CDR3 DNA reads TGTGCCAGCTCACCGGACAGGGGCAATTCACCCCTCCACTTT. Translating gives CASSPDRGNSPLHF.